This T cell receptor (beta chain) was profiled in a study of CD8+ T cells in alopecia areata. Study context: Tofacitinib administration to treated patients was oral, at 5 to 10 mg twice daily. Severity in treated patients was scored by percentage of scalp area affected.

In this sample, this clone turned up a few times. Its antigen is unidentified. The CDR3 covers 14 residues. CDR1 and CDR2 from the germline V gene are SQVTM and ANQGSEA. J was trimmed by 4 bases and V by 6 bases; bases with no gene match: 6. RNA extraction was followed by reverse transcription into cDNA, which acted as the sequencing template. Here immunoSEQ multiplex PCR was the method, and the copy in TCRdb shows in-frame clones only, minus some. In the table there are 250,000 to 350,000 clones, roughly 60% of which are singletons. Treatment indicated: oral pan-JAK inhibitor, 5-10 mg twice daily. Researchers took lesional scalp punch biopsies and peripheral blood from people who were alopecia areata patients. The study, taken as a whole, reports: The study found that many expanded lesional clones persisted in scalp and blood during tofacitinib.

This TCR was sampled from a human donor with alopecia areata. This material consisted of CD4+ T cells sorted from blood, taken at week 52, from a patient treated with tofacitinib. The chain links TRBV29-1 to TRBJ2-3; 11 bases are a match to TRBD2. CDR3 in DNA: TGCAGCGTGATAGCGGGGGGGCCACCAGATACGCAGTATTTT. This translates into CSVIAGGPPDTQYF.